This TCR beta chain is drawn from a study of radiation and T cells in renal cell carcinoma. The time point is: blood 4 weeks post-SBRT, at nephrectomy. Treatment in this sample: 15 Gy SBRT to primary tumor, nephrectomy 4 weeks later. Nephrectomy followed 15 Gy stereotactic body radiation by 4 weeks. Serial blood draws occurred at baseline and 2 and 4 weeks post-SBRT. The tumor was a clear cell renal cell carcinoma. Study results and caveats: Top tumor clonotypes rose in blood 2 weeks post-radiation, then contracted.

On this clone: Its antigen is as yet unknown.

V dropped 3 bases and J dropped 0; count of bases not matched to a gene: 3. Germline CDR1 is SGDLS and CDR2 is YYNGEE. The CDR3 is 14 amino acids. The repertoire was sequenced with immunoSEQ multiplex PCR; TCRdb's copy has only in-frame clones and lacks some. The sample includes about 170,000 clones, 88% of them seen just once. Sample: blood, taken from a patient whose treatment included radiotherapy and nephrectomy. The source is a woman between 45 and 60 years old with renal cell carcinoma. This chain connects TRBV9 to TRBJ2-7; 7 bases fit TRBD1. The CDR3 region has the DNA TGTGCCAGCAGCGGCAGGACAGGCTCCTACGAGCAGTACTTC. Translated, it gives CASSGRTGSYEQYF. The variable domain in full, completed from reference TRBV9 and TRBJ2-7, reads DSGVTQTPKHLITATGQRVTLRCSPRSGDLSVYWYQQSLDQGLQFLIQYYNGEERAKGNILERFSAQQFPDLHSELNLSSLELGDSALYFCASSGRTGSYEQYFGPGTRLTVT.